This entry concerns a single T cell receptor (beta chain). Its antigen is still unknown. These data come from a study of graft-versus-host responses after intestinal transplantation. There are 12 residues in the CDR3. Germline CDR1 is MDHEN and CDR2 is SYDVKM. V was cut by 7 bases and J by 0 bases, with 6 bases left in between. The method was immunoSEQ multiplex PCR; TCRdb's version includes in-frame clones alone and lacks a portion of them. The data show about 50,000 clones, with around 90% seen just once and more than 2% held by the top ten. This TCR was sampled from a human donor who was the organ donor for an intestinal transplant. The chain carries TRBV28 and TRBJ2-5; D unresolved. The starting material was unstimulated CD4+ T cells sorted from spleen or lymph node cells, obtained before transplant. The CDR3 loop is CASNTYQETQYF. The CDR3 coding sequence is TGTGCCAGCAACACGTACCAAGAGACCCAGTACTTC.